A selection of T cell receptor beta chains follows, all from one sample in a study of T-cell memory formation after mild COVID-19. TCRdb re-called the 5' RACE reads with MiXCR, one entry per CDR3 protein. Of approximately 430,000 distinct CDR3 sequences listed, roughly a quarter were seen once; the top ten hold around 14%. Sequenced material: PBMCs or a T cell subset sorted from them (not recorded which). These receptors all come from an adult woman who had mild COVID-19 (a few samples of this study predate the infection). Cell type and time point are not known. Both conserved end residues are trimmed from each CDR3. D genes are given only for firm matches.

j_call: TRBJ2-5
v_call: TRBV29-1
cdr3_length: 11
d_call: TRBD2
cdr3_aa: SAGLVIGETQY

j_call: TRBJ1-1
v_call: TRBV5-6
cdr3_length: 12
d_call: TRBD1
cdr3_aa: ASSYGQGLTEAF

j_call: TRBJ2-3
v_call: TRBV6-5
cdr3_length: 14
d_call: TRBD2
cdr3_aa: ASSNGLAGGSDTQY

j_call: TRBJ2-7
v_call: TRBV4-2
cdr3_length: 13
d_call: .
cdr3_aa: ASSREDYPTYEQY

j_call: TRBJ2-7
v_call: TRBV7-8
cdr3_length: 11
d_call: .
cdr3_aa: ASSPTEAHEQY

j_call: TRBJ1-5
v_call: TRBV7-2
cdr3_length: 13
d_call: TRBD1
cdr3_aa: ASSARQGAGQPQH

j_call: TRBJ2-7
v_call: TRBV7-9
cdr3_length: 15
d_call: TRBD2
cdr3_aa: ASSWTSGRSSSYEQY

j_call: TRBJ2-7
v_call: TRBV12-3/TRBV12-4
cdr3_length: 13
d_call: TRBD2
cdr3_aa: ASSPPGTRPYEQY

j_call: TRBJ1-3
v_call: TRBV10-3
cdr3_length: 15
d_call: .
cdr3_aa: AISESRELTSGNTIY

j_call: TRBJ2-7
v_call: TRBV5-1
cdr3_length: 12
d_call: TRBD2
cdr3_aa: ASRASGITYEQY

j_call: TRBJ2-1
v_call: TRBV20-1
cdr3_length: 12
d_call: TRBD2
cdr3_aa: SAHPPGRGNEQF

j_call: TRBJ2-2
v_call: TRBV24-1
cdr3_length: 11
d_call: .
cdr3_aa: ATSRLNTGELF

j_call: TRBJ2-3
v_call: TRBV24-1
cdr3_length: 15
d_call: .
cdr3_aa: ATSDSSTPGGADTQY

j_call: TRBJ1-2
v_call: TRBV10-3
cdr3_length: 10
d_call: .
cdr3_aa: AISGDAYGYT

j_call: TRBJ2-1
v_call: TRBV12-3/TRBV12-4
cdr3_length: 15
d_call: .
cdr3_aa: ASSLALPGLSYNEQF

j_call: TRBJ1-6
v_call: TRBV5-1
cdr3_length: 13
d_call: .
cdr3_aa: ASSLDGGFGSPLH

j_call: TRBJ2-7
v_call: TRBV3-1
cdr3_length: 9
d_call: .
cdr3_aa: ASSLYREVY

j_call: TRBJ2-6
v_call: TRBV20-1
cdr3_length: 13
d_call: .
cdr3_aa: SAKTGSSGANVLT

j_call: TRBJ1-1
v_call: TRBV7-8
cdr3_length: 13
d_call: TRBD1
cdr3_aa: ASSSPGQGDTEAF

j_call: TRBJ1-1
v_call: TRBV5-6
cdr3_length: 15
d_call: TRBD1
cdr3_aa: ASSLLWDRGRNTEAF

j_call: TRBJ2-7
v_call: TRBV7-2
cdr3_length: 11
d_call: TRBD1
cdr3_aa: ASSSRDRGEQY

j_call: TRBJ2-7
v_call: TRBV6-1
cdr3_length: 14
d_call: TRBD2
cdr3_aa: ASSYTLTSGGYEQY

j_call: TRBJ2-1
v_call: TRBV7-2
cdr3_length: 15
d_call: TRBD1
cdr3_aa: ASSLAGTGGTYNEQF

j_call: TRBJ1-2
v_call: TRBV6-5
cdr3_length: 11
d_call: TRBD1
cdr3_aa: ASRGQGFGGYT

j_call: TRBJ2-1
v_call: TRBV5-1
cdr3_length: 9
d_call: .
cdr3_aa: ASRSTNEQF

j_call: TRBJ2-4
v_call: TRBV6-6
cdr3_length: 17
d_call: TRBD2
cdr3_aa: ASRSAGTSGGLAKNIQY

j_call: TRBJ1-3
v_call: TRBV5-1
cdr3_length: 12
d_call: .
cdr3_aa: ASSAAASGNTIY

j_call: TRBJ1-2
v_call: TRBV6-5
cdr3_length: 13
d_call: .
cdr3_aa: ASSYLAGLGGGYT

j_call: TRBJ1-6
v_call: TRBV6-5
cdr3_length: 14
d_call: .
cdr3_aa: ASSRPRGRPNSPLH

j_call: TRBJ1-2
v_call: TRBV30
cdr3_length: 12
d_call: .
cdr3_aa: AWSVVPLGGGYT

j_call: TRBJ2-3
v_call: TRBV24-1
cdr3_length: 11
d_call: .
cdr3_aa: ATSDLSTDTQY

j_call: TRBJ2-5
v_call: TRBV5-1
cdr3_length: 13
d_call: TRBD2
cdr3_aa: ASSLGSGGAETQY

j_call: TRBJ1-2
v_call: TRBV7-9
cdr3_length: 11
d_call: .
cdr3_aa: ASSFAAVGGYT

j_call: TRBJ1-5
v_call: TRBV6-5
cdr3_length: 14
d_call: .
cdr3_aa: ASSYSRVRGNQPQH

j_call: TRBJ2-7
v_call: TRBV20-1
cdr3_length: 11
d_call: TRBD1
cdr3_aa: SARDRQDYEQY

j_call: TRBJ1-2
v_call: TRBV20-1
cdr3_length: 10
d_call: .
cdr3_aa: SARPQGDGYT

j_call: TRBJ2-7
v_call: TRBV12-3/TRBV12-4
cdr3_length: 12
d_call: .
cdr3_aa: ASSSQGLAYEQY

j_call: TRBJ2-1
v_call: TRBV7-2
cdr3_length: 11
d_call: .
cdr3_aa: ASSFRETSEQF

j_call: TRBJ2-7
v_call: TRBV20-1
cdr3_length: 10
d_call: .
cdr3_aa: SARDTNYEQY

j_call: TRBJ2-5
v_call: TRBV6-2/TRBV6-3
cdr3_length: 17
d_call: .
cdr3_aa: ASSNPTGRLYIPQETQY

j_call: TRBJ1-1
v_call: TRBV5-8
cdr3_length: 13
d_call: TRBD1
cdr3_aa: ASSFDQGAATEAF

j_call: TRBJ2-3
v_call: TRBV14
cdr3_length: 11
d_call: .
cdr3_aa: ASSLPPGDTQY

j_call: TRBJ1-2
v_call: TRBV2
cdr3_length: 11
d_call: .
cdr3_aa: ASSVLGISGYT

j_call: TRBJ2-1
v_call: TRBV4-2
cdr3_length: 15
d_call: TRBD2
cdr3_aa: ASSQDPSGGPYNEQF

j_call: TRBJ1-5
v_call: TRBV19
cdr3_length: 10
d_call: .
cdr3_aa: ASRFSNQPQH

j_call: TRBJ1-1
v_call: TRBV6-5
cdr3_length: 14
d_call: TRBD1
cdr3_aa: ASSWRLRDRGTEAF

j_call: TRBJ2-4
v_call: TRBV5-5
cdr3_length: 16
d_call: TRBD2
cdr3_aa: ASSFRLAGGPGKNIQY

j_call: TRBJ1-2
v_call: TRBV9
cdr3_length: 13
d_call: TRBD1
cdr3_aa: ASSKTGGLRYGYT

j_call: TRBJ1-1
v_call: TRBV24-1
cdr3_length: 11
d_call: .
cdr3_aa: ATSDWRRTEAF

j_call: TRBJ2-1
v_call: TRBV12-3/TRBV12-4
cdr3_length: 13
d_call: .
cdr3_aa: ASRNPGDPYNEQF

j_call: TRBJ1-5
v_call: TRBV6-5
cdr3_length: 12
d_call: .
cdr3_aa: ASSSAGLGQPQH

j_call: TRBJ1-3
v_call: TRBV5-1
cdr3_length: 13
d_call: .
cdr3_aa: ASSLGTTSGNTIY

j_call: TRBJ2-6
v_call: TRBV20-1
cdr3_length: 12
d_call: .
cdr3_aa: SAAEVAGANVLT